Presented here are 24 T cell receptor beta chains from one specimen sequenced in a study of cytomegalovirus exposure and HLA in healthy donors. Researchers ran the PCR with 60 Vbeta and 13 Jbeta primers. Measured with immunoSEQ multiplex PCR; TCRdb has only the in-frame clones, and not every one. The repertoire holds 200,000 to 250,000 clones, with around 83% as singletons. Sequencing used PBMCs. These receptors were collected from a girl aged 10 to 17 in good health and CMV-seronegative.

J is TRBJ2-7 and V is TRBV25-1; D is possibly TRBD1 (6 bases). CDR1 is MGHDK, CDR2 SYGVNS, per germline. This CDR3 is built from 16 residues. Trimming cost V 3 bases and J 3 bases, with 18 bases left between them. The CDR3 protein is CASSDFGSRGYYEQYF. The CDR3 DNA follows: TGTGCCAGCAGTGATTTCGGGTCCAGGGGTTACTACGAGCAGTACTTC.

This chain connects TRBV18 to TRBJ1-1, with a tentative D call TRBD1 (6 bases). The V end was cut by 4 bases, the J end by 4 bases, with 13 bases between. This CDR3 region has 14 residues. Germline CDR1 and CDR2: KGHSH and LQKENI. The CDR3 DNA is TGTGCCAGCTCACGGAACAGGGAGGGCACTGAAGCTTTCTTT. Its protein is CASSRNREGTEAFF.

The chain is built from TRBV4-2 and TRBJ2-7; tentative D call: TRBD1 (5 bases). The ends were cut back, 0 bases at V and 2 bases at J, with 8 bases in the middle. From germline, CDR1 is LGHNA and CDR2 YNFKEQ. The CDR3 consists of 14 residues. The CDR3 loop reads CASSQEQETYEQYF. CDR3 sequence (DNA): TGTGCCAGCAGCCAAGAACAGGAAACCTACGAGCAGTACTTC.

The chain employs TRBV15 and TRBJ2-7; perhaps TRBD1 as D (6 bases). Germline V CDR1 and CDR2: LNHNV, YYDKDF (reference sequence). V gave up 0 bases and J gave up 3 bases, with 6 bases separating them. The CDR3 sequence is 13 residues long. In DNA form, the CDR3 reads TGTGCCACCAGCAGAGAACAGGGCTACGAGCAGTACTTC. Protein sequence: CATSREQGYEQYF.

In its sample, this clone was seen a few times. The chain couples TRBV28 to TRBJ1-1, with D possibly being TRBD1 (6 bases). V lost 7 bases and J lost 1, with 13 bases in between. CDR3 length: 14 amino acids. Germline assignment: CDR1 MDHEN and CDR2 SYDVKM. As DNA, the CDR3 is TGTGCCAGCAACAGGGATTGGGGGAACACTGAAGCTTTCTTT. Translating gives CASNRDWGNTEAFF.

This chain's CDR3 is CASSSQDRQARNTIYF. In DNA, the CDR3 is TGTGCCAGCAGCTCGCAGGACAGACAAGCCCGAAACACCATATATTTT. This rearrangement joins TRBV7-9 to TRBJ1-3, with D possibly matching TRBD1 (6 bases). Trimming pared 4 bases from V and 5 bases from J, leaving 18 bases between. The CDR3 runs 16 residues. Germline V CDR1 and CDR2: SEHNR, FQNEAQ (reference sequence).

The rearrangement uses TRBV4-1 and TRBJ2-4, with D perhaps matching TRBD1 (5 bases). Deletions cut 0 bases from V and 0 bases from J, with 15 bases between. Germline assignment: CDR1 MGHRA and CDR2 YSYEKL. The CDR3 spans 18 residues. The CDR3 protein is CASSQEGIQVLAKNIQYF. The DNA for the CDR3 is TGCGCCAGCAGCCAAGAAGGAATACAGGTTCTAGCCAAAAACATTCAGTACTTC.

This clone was found once. This chain links TRBV6-6 with TRBJ2-7; tentative D call: TRBD1 (5 bases). Trimming stripped 6 bases from V and 0 bases from J, with 18 bases between. This CDR3 region has 16 residues. Germline CDR1 reads MNHNY; CDR2 reads SVGAGI (reference sequence). The chain's CDR3 is CASSFGAVRSSYEQYF. The CDR3 DNA reads TGTGCCAGCAGCTTTGGGGCAGTCCGGAGCTCCTACGAGCAGTACTTC.

Only one count was recorded for this clone. The chain recombines TRBV7-9 with TRBJ1-4, with D maybe TRBD1 (6 bases). Germline CDR1 is SEHNR and CDR2 is FQNEAQ (reference sequence). The CDR3 contains 14 residues. Trimming left V 1 base short and J 11 bases short, with 14 bases between. The CDR3 reads CASSLDTGTSKLFF. The DNA of the CDR3 is TGTGCCAGCAGCTTAGATACTGGGACATCCAAACTGTTTTTT.

V usage is TRBV7-3 and J usage is TRBJ2-3, with TRBD2 identical over 13 bases. The CDR3 contains 19 residues. The germline gives CDR1 SGHTA, CDR2 FQGTGA. Trimming at V came to 2 bases and at J to 1 base, leaving 9 bases not matched to a gene. The CDR3 DNA follows: TGTGCCAGCAGCTTAGGTCCGACCGGGACTAGCGGGGGCACAGATACGCAGTATTTT. This sequence encodes CASSLGPTGTSGGTDTQYF.

The chain carries TRBV5-1 and TRBJ2-7, with 11 bases aligning to TRBD2. Per the germline V gene, CDR1 is SGHRS and CDR2 is YFSETQ. The CDR3 totals 17 residues. V was clipped by 1 base and J by 3 bases; unmatched bases: 9. For the CDR3, the DNA is TGCGCCAGCAGCTTGTCCCTGACTAGCGGGGCGGGCTACGAGCAGTACTTC. Protein: CASSLSLTSGAGYEQYF. Full variable domain (remainder filled in from reference TRBV5-1 and TRBJ2-7): KAGVTQTPRYLIKTRGQQVTLSCSPISGHRSVSWYQQTPGQGLQFLFEYFSETQRNKGNFPGRFSGRQFSNSRSEMNVSTLELGDSALYLCASSLSLTSGAGYEQYFGPGTRLTVT.

The chain has TRBV11-1 and TRBJ1-2, with a weak D call TRBD1 (6 bases). Trimming took off 6 bases at V and 4 bases at J, with 18 bases between the two ends. The CDR3 contains 15 residues. Germline V gene data show CDR1 as SGHAT and CDR2 as FQDESV (reference sequence). In nucleotides, the CDR3 is TGTGCCAGCAGTTCGATATCTCCAGGGGTCTATGGCTACACCTTC. It is translated as CASSSISPGVYGYTF.

The chain couples TRBV28 to TRBJ2-7; 12 nucleotides align to TRBD2. Trimming cost V 8 bases and J 4 bases; bases outside gene matches: 9. This CDR3 contains 15 residues. The germline CDR1 and CDR2 sequences are MDHEN and SYDVKM. The CDR3 nucleotides read TGTGCCAGCGTAACACTAGCGGGAGGAGTATACGAGCAGTACTTC. This translates into CASVTLAGGVYEQYF.

The chain employs TRBV10-2 and TRBJ1-2; tentative D call: TRBD1 (6 bases). The CDR3 extends over 13 amino acids. V was trimmed by 8 bases and J by 3 bases, leaving 13 bases between them. Germline V lookup: CDR1 WSHSY, CDR2 SAAADI. CDR3 bases: TGCGCCAGCTCGGACAGCACTTACTATGGCTACACCTTC. Amino acid sequence: CASSDSTYYGYTF.

This chain joins TRBV7-9 and TRBJ2-1; TRBD1 might be the D (6 bases). This CDR3 has 17 amino acids. Per germline, CDR1 SEHNR and CDR2 FQNEAQ (reference sequence). The V end was cut by 0 bases, the J end by 4 bases, with 16 bases between. The DNA for the CDR3 is TGTGCCAGCAGCTTAGCGATTGGTCCAAGGGGGTACAATGAGCAGTTCTTC. It translates to CASSLAIGPRGYNEQFF.

This chain uses TRBV27 with TRBJ1-1, with 8 bases aligning to TRBD1. Germline values: CDR1 MNHEY, CDR2 SMNVEV (reference sequence). V lost 6 bases to trimming and J lost 7 bases; unmatched junction nucleotides: 1. The CDR3 runs 11 residues. CDR3 sequence: CASRDRGEAFF. CDR3 sequence (DNA): TGTGCCAGCAGAGACAGGGGTGAAGCTTTCTTT.

The chain links TRBV7-2 to TRBJ1-2, with 9 bases identical to TRBD1. With V trimmed by 1 base and J by 5 bases, 5 bases remained unmatched. Germline CDR1 SGHTA, CDR2 FQGNSA. The CDR3 covers 15 residues. The CDR3: CASSLVTGQGYGYTF. CDR3 nucleotide sequence: TGTGCCAGCAGCTTAGTTACGGGACAGGGTTATGGCTACACCTTC.

The rearrangement joins TRBV21-1 to TRBJ1-2. TRBV21-1 is classified as a pseudogene. The CDR3 runs to 14 residues. CDR3 sequence: CATHFPTAPGGYTF. CDR3 sequence (DNA): TGTGCCACCCATTTCCCCACGGCCCCGGGGGGCTACACCTTC.

The V and J genes are TRBV29-1 and TRBJ1-1; 8 bases are a match to TRBD1. CDR3 length: 15 amino acids. Germline V lookup: CDR1 SQVTM, CDR2 ANQGSEA. V shed 0 bases, J shed 9 bases, and the junction held 12 bases outside the gene matches. CDR3 protein: CSVEDRGRLGGKAFF. The DNA for the CDR3 is TGCAGCGTTGAAGACAGGGGGCGCTTGGGTGGAAAAGCTTTCTTT.

The rearrangement links TRBV5-1 to TRBJ1-4; no clear D. Germline V lookup: CDR1 SGHRS, CDR2 YFSETQ. This CDR3 comprises 15 residues. V was shortened by 5 bases and J by 7 bases, with 18 bases between the two germline ends. CDR3 in amino acids: CASSRSALGGEKLFF. The CDR3 DNA follows: TGCGCCAGCAGTAGGTCAGCCCTGGGAGGTGAAAAACTGTTTTTT.

The chain couples TRBV7-7 to TRBJ2-7; 7 bases are shared with TRBD1. The CDR3 loop spans 14 amino acids. Unmatched junction bases numbered 6, after V lost 5 bases and J lost 2 bases. Looked up from germline, CDR1 is SSHAT and CDR2 is FNYEAQ (reference sequence). Here the CDR3 reads CASSQGTGAYEQYF. CDR3 nucleotides: TGTGCCAGCAGCCAAGGCACAGGGGCCTACGAGCAGTACTTC. Full variable domain (outside the CDR3, taken from reference TRBV7-7 and TRBJ2-7): GAGVSQSPRYKVTKRGQDVTLRCDPISSHATLYWYQQALGQGPEFLTYFNYEAQPDKSGLPSDRFSAERPEGSISTLTIQRTEQRDSAMYRCASSQGTGAYEQYFGPGTRLTVT.

CDR3 sequence reads: CASSSQAVSYNEQFF. CDR3 in DNA: TGTGCCAGCAGTTCACAAGCGGTTTCCTACAATGAGCAGTTCTTC. The rearrangement joins TRBV7-2 to TRBJ2-1, with D tentatively TRBD2 (5 bases). This CDR3 contains 15 residues. CDR1 SGHTA and CDR2 FQGNSA come from the germline V gene. The V and J ends lost 6 bases and 1 base respectively, with 13 bases between them.

The gene calls are TRBV6-1 and TRBJ2-3, with TRBD2 matching over 9 bases. The CDR3 loop spans 17 amino acids. V dropped 4 bases and J dropped 2; count of bases not matched to a gene: 10. Germline loops: CDR1 MNHNS, CDR2 SASEGT. The CDR3 region has the DNA TGTGCCAGCAGTGGGGCAGGCCTAGCGGGGTACACAGATACGCAGTATTTT. This translates into CASSGAGLAGYTDTQYF.

This chain links TRBV2 with TRBJ2-7; perhaps TRBD1 as D (5 bases). Looked up from germline, CDR1 is SNHLY and CDR2 is FYNNEI. The CDR3 has 14 residues. Trimming shortened V by 4 bases and J by 0 bases, and 10 bases separated the two germline ends. In nucleotides, the CDR3 is TGTGCCAGCAGTGGGACACCCTCCTCCTACGAGCAGTACTTC. This sequence encodes CASSGTPSSYEQYF.